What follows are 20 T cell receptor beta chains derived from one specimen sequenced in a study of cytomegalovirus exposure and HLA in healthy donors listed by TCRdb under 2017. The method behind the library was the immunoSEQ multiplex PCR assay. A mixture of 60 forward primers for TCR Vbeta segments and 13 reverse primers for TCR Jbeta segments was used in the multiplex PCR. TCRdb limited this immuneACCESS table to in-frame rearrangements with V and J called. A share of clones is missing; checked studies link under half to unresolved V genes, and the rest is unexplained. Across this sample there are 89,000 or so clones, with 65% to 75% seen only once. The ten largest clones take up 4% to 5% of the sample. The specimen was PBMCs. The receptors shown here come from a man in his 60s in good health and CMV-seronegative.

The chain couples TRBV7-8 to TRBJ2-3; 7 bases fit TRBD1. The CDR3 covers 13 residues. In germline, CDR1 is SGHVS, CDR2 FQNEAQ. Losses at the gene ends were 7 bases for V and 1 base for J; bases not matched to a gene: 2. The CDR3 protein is CASIGGGTDTQYF. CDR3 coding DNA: TGTGCCAGCATAGGGGGCGGCACAGATACGCAGTATTTT.

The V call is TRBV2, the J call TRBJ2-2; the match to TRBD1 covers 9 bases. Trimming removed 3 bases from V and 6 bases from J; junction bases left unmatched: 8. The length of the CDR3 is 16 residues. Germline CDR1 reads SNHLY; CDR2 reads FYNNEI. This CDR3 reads CASSDEVTGGSGELFF. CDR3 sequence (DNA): TGTGCCAGCAGTGATGAGGTGACAGGGGGATCCGGGGAGCTGTTTTTT.

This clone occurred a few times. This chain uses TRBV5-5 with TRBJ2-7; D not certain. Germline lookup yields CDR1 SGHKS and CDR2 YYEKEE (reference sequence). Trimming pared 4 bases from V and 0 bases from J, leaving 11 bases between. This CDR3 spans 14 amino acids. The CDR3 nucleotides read TGTGCCAGCAGCCGAGGTTATAGCTCCTACGAGCAGTACTTC. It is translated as CASSRGYSSYEQYF.

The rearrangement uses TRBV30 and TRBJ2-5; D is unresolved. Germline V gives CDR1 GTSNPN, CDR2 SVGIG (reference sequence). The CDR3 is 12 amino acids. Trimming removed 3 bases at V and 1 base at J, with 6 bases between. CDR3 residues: CAWSPGQETQYF. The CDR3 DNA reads TGTGCCTGGAGCCCCGGCCAAGAGACCCAGTACTTC.

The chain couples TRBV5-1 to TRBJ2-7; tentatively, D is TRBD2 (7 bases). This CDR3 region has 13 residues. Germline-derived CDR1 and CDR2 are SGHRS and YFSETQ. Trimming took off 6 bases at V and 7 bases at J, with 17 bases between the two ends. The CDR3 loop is CASTSGGGEEQYF. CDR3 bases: TGCGCCAGCACCAGCGGAGGGGGGGAGGAGCAGTACTTC. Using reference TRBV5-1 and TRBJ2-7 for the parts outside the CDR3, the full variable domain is KAGVTQTPRYLIKTRGQQVTLSCSPISGHRSVSWYQQTPGQGLQFLFEYFSETQRNKGNFPGRFSGRQFSNSRSEMNVSTLELGDSALYLCASTSGGGEEQYFGPGTRLTVT.

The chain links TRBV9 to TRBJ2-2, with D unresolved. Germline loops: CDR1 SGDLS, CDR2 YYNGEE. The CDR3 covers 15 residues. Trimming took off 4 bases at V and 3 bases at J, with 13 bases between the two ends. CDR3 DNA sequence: TGTGCCAGCAGCACCCGACTTTCTCACACCGGGGAGCTGTTTTTT. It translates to CASSTRLSHTGELFF.

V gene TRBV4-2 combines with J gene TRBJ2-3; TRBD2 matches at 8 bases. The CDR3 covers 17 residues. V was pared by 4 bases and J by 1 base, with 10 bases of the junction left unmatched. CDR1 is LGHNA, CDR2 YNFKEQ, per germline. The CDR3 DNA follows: TGTGCCAGCAGCCGCCGCCGGGAGGGGGGCCGCACAGATACGCAGTATTTT. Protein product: CASSRRREGGRTDTQYF.

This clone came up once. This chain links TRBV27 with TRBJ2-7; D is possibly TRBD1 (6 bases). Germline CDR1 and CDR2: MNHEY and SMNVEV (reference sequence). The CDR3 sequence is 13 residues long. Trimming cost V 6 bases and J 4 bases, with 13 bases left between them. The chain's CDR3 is CASSPADSYEQYF. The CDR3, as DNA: TGTGCCAGCAGCCCTGCGGACAGTTACGAGCAGTACTTC.

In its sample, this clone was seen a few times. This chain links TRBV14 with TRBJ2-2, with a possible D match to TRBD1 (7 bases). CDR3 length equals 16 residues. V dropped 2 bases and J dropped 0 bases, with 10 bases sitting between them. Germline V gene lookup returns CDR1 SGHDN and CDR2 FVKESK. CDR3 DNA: TGTGCCAGCAGCCAATCCAGGGGGGCGAACACCGGGGAGCTGTTTTTT. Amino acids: CASSQSRGANTGELFF.

The CDR3 loop reads CASSTSGGASNQPQHF. DNA for the CDR3: TGTGCCAGTAGTACGTCGGGTGGGGCGAGCAATCAGCCCCAGCATTTT. This rearrangement joins TRBV19 to TRBJ1-5; D might be TRBD1 (5 bases). Trimming shortened V by 4 bases and J by 1 base, and 14 bases separated the two germline ends. The CDR3 extends over 16 amino acids. Per the germline V gene, CDR1 is LNHDA and CDR2 is SQIVND (reference sequence).

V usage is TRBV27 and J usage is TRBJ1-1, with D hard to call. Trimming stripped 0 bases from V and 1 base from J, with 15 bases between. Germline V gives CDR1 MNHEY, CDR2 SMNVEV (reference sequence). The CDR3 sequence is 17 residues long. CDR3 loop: CASSLSLQSGPNTEAFF. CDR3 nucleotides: TGTGCCAGCAGTTTATCCCTTCAGAGCGGGCCGAACACTGAAGCTTTCTTT.

This CDR3 is CASSYSGGDQPQHF. As DNA, the CDR3 is TGTGCCAGCAGTTACTCAGGGGGCGATCAGCCCCAGCATTTT. The V gene is TRBV6-5, the J gene TRBJ1-5; 7 positions agree with TRBD1. This CDR3 contains 14 residues. The V gene end was trimmed by 0 bases and the J gene end by 5 bases; junction bases not matched to a gene: 1. Germline V gene sequence: CDR1 MNHEY, CDR2 SVGAGI.

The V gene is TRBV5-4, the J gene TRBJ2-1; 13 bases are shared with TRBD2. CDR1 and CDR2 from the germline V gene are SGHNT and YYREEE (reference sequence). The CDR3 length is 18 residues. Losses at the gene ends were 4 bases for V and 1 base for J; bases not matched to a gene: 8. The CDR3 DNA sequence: TGTGCCAGCAGCCCTACTAGCGGGGGGGCCGGGTCCTACAATGAGCAGTTCTTC. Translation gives CASSPTSGGAGSYNEQFF.

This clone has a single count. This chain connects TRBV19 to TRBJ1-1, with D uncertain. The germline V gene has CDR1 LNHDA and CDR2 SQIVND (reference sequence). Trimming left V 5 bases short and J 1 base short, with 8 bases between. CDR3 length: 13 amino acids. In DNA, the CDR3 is TGTGCCAGTAGTGAGACAACGAACACTGAAGCTTTCTTT. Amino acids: CASSETTNTEAFF.

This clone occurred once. CDR3 residues: CASSGTTGDVPNNEQFF. CDR3 bases: TGTGCCAGCAGCGGGACTACGGGGGACGTACCGAACAATGAGCAGTTCTTC. The rearrangement joins TRBV9 to TRBJ2-1; maybe TRBD2 (6 bases). Germline CDR1 is SGDLS and CDR2 is YYNGEE. V was cut by 3 bases and J by 5 bases, with 21 bases left in between. This CDR3 comprises 17 residues.

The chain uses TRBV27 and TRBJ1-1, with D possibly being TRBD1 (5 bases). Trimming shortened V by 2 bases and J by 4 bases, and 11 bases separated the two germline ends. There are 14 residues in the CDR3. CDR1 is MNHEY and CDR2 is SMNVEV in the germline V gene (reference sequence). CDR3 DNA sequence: TGTGCCAGCAGTTTACGAGGCAGGGCCACTGAAGCTTTCTTT. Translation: CASSLRGRATEAFF.

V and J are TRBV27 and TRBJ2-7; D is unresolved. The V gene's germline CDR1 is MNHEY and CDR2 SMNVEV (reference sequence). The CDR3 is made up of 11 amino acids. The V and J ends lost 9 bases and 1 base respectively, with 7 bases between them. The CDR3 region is CASHNSYEQYF. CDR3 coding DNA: TGTGCCAGTCACAATTCCTACGAGCAGTACTTC.

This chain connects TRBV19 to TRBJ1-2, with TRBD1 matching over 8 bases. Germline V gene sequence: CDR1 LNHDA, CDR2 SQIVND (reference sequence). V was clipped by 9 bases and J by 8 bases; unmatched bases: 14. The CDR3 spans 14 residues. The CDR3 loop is CASWPGQARRGYTF. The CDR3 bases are TGTGCCAGCTGGCCGGGACAGGCTAGACGGGGCTACACCTTC.

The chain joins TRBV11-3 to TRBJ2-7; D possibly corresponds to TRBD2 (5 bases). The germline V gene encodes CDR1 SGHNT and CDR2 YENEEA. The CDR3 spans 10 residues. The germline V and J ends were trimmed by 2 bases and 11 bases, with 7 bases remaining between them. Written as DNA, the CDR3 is TGTGCCAGCAGCTTAATCGGGGAGTACTTC. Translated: CASSLIGEYF.

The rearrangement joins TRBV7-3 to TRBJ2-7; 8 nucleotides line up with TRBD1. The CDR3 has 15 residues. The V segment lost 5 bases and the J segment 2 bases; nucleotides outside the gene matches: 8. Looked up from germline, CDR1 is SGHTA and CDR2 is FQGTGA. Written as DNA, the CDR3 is TGTGCCAGCAGCGCTGCCGGGACAGGACCCTACGAGCAGTACTTC. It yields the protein CASSAAGTGPYEQYF.